The source of this TCR beta chain is a study of cytomegalovirus exposure and HLA in healthy donors. Broader study findings: The tendency of first-cohort TCR clusters to co-occur in the roughly 120 validation repertoires was the finding of a later analysis. It was approximately 160 TCR beta chains that were listed as cytomegalovirus-associated. Testing in vitro showed a few CMV-associated chains specific for CMV antigens.

Turning to this clone: Its antigen is as yet unknown.

The table came from immunoSEQ multiplex PCR; TCRdb's copy has only in-frame clones and leaves some out. The table shows roughly 250,000 clones, with around nine tenths occurring only once. This CDR3 comprises 13 residues. The source is a man between 18 and 29 years old in good health and CMV-seronegative. The specimen sequenced was PBMCs. The chain employs TRBV21-1 and TRBJ1-2. TRBV21-1 is a listed pseudogene. The CDR3 sequence: CASSKGGRYGYTF. The DNA for the CDR3 is TGTGCCAGCAGCAAGGGAGGTCGCTATGGCTACACCTTC.